Listed here are 6 T cell receptor beta chains from one sample, sequenced in a study of blood T cells in healthy people across ages. Alongside a J-beta primer mix, a sample-barcoded 5' primer served in a second PCR lasting about 7 to 11 cycles. TCRdb reprocessed the 5' RACE reads via MiXCR and lists one record per CDR3 protein. Here the sample spans about 830,000 distinct CDR3 sequences, roughly 50% being singletons. The specimen sequenced was blood. These receptors came from a young man in good health.

The chain combines TRBV27 with TRBJ2-1, with D unclear. Trimming removed 3 bases from V and 5 bases from J, with 20 bases in between. Germline CDR1 MNHEY, CDR2 SMNVEV (reference sequence). This CDR3 contains 17 residues. This CDR3 is CASSFSGSPLGHNEQFF. The DNA for the CDR3 is TGTGCCAGCAGTTTCTCCGGAAGCCCTCTCGGCCACAATGAGCAGTTCTTC.

The rearrangement joins TRBV7-2 to TRBJ1-4; TRBD1 might be the D (5 bases). CDR3 size: 15 residues. CDR1 is SGHTA, CDR2 FQGNSA, per germline. V lost 5 bases, J lost 7 bases, and 17 bases lay in between. The CDR3 DNA is TGTGCCAGCAGCCCACCCCGCGGGGGTGCTGAAAAACTGTTTTTT. Its protein product is CASSPPRGGAEKLFF.

In this sample, this clonotype turned up a few times. The V and J genes are TRBV20-1 and TRBJ2-7; 11 bases match TRBD2. Germline CDR1 DFQATT, CDR2 SNEGSKA (reference sequence). Trimming removed 4 bases from V and 5 bases from J; junction bases left unmatched: 7. CDR3 length: 14 amino acids. CDR3 sequence (DNA): TGCAGTGCTAAGGTAGCGGGAGGGCCCCACGAGCAGTACTTC. Translation: CSAKVAGGPHEQYF.

The chain recombines TRBV5-1 with TRBJ1-2, with TRBD1 matching over 7 bases. Germline CDR1 is SGHRS and CDR2 is YFSETQ. The V gene end was trimmed by 4 bases and the J gene end by 2 bases; junction bases not matched to a gene: 8. This CDR3 spans 15 amino acids. The CDR3 region has the DNA TGCGCCAGCAGCACCGGTGGACAGGCCAACTATGGCTACACCTTC. Translated, it gives CASSTGGQANYGYTF. Using reference TRBV5-1 and TRBJ1-2 for the parts outside the CDR3, the full variable domain is KAGVTQTPRYLIKTRGQQVTLSCSPISGHRSVSWYQQTPGQGLQFLFEYFSETQRNKGNFPGRFSGRQFSNSRSEMNVSTLELGDSALYLCASSTGGQANYGYTFGSGTRLTVV.

This clonotype was observed a handful of times. The V call is TRBV29-1, the J call TRBJ2-7; 9 bases line up with TRBD1. Germline lookup yields CDR1 SQVTM and CDR2 ANQGSEA. Trimming cost V 6 bases and J 3 bases; bases outside gene matches: 12. CDR3 size: 15 residues. CDR3 bases: TGCAGCGTGAAGGGATTTCCGGGACAGGGCTACGAGCAGTACTTC. Its translation is CSVKGFPGQGYEQYF.

This chain links TRBV7-2 with TRBJ1-6; D gene unclear. With 4 bases removed from V and 1 base from J, the gap between germline ends came to 11 bases. The germline V gene has CDR1 SGHTA and CDR2 FQGNSA. CDR3 size: 16 residues. CDR3 in DNA: TGTGCCAGCAGCTCGACAACGCTGTCCTATAATTCACCCCTCCACTTT. It specifies CASSSTTLSYNSPLHF.